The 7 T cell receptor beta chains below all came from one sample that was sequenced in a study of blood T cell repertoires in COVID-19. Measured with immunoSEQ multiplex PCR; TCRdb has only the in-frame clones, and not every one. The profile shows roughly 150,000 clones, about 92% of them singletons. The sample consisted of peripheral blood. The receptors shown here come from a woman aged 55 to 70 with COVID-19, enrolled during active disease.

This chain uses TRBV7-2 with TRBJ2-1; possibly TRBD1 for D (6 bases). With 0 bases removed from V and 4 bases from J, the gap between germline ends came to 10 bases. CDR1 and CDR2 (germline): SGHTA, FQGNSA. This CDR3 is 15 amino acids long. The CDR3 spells CASSLAQGTYNEQFF. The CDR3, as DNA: TGTGCCAGCAGCTTAGCACAGGGTACATACAATGAGCAGTTCTTC. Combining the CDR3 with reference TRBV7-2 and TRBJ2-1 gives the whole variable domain GAGVSQSPSNKVTEKGKDVELRCDPISGHTALYWYRQSLGQGLEFLIYFQGNSAPDKSGLPSDRFSAERTGGSVSTLTIQRTQQEDSAVYLCASSLAQGTYNEQFFGPGTRLTVL.

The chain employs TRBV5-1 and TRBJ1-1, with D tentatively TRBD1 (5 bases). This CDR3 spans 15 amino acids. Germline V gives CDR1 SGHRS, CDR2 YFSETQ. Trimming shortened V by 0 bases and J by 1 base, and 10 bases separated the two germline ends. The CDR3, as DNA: TGCGCCAGCAGCTTGGGTTGGACAACGAACACTGAAGCTTTCTTT. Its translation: CASSLGWTTNTEAFF.

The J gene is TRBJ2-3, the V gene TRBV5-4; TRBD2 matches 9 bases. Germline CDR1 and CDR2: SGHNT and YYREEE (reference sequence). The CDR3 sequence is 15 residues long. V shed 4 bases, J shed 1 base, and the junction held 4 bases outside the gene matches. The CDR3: CASSAGGGGTDTQYF. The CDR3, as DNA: TGTGCCAGCAGCGCTGGCGGGGGGGGCACAGATACGCAGTATTTT. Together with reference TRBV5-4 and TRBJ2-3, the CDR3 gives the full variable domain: ETGVTQSPTHLIKTRGQQVTLRCSSQSGHNTVSWYQQALGQGPQFIFQYYREEENGRGNFPPRFSGLQFPNYSSELNVNALELDDSALYLCASSAGGGGTDTQYFGPGTRLTVL.

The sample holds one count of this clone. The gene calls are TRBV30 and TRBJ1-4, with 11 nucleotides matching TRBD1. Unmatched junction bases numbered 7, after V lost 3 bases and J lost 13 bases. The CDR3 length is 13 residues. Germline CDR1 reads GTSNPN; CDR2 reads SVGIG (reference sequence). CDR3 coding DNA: TGTGCCTGGAGAGGGGGGACAGGGGGTAGACTGTTTTTT. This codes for CAWRGGTGGRLFF.

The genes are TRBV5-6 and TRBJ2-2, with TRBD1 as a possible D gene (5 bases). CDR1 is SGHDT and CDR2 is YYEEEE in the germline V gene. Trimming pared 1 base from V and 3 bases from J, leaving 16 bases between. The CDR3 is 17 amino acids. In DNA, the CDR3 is TGTGCCAGCAGCTTGTACAGGCAGGGCATATACACCGGGGAGCTGTTTTTT. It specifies CASSLYRQGIYTGELFF. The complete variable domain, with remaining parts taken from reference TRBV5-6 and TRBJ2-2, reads DAGVTQSPTHLIKTRGQQVTLRCSPKSGHDTVSWYQQALGQGPQFIFQYYEEEERQRGNFPDRFSGHQFPNYSSELNVNALLLGDSALYLCASSLYRQGIYTGELFFGEGSRLTVL.

CDR3 DNA: TGTGCCAGCAGCTTGATGAGGGAGCAGTACTTC. This translates into CASSLMREQYF. The chain combines TRBV5-8 with TRBJ2-7; D uncertain. The germline gives CDR1 SGHTS, CDR2 YDEGEE. This CDR3 has 11 amino acids. V lost 1 base to trimming and J lost 7 bases, with 6 bases between them.

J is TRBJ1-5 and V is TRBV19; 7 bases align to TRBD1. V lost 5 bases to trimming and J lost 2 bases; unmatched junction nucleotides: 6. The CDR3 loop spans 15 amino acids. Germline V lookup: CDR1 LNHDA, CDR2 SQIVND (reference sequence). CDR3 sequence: CASSSRQGGNQPQHF. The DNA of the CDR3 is TGTGCCAGTAGTTCCCGACAGGGAGGCAATCAGCCCCAGCATTTT.